The T cell receptor (beta chain) under discussion was sequenced for a study of CD8 T cell repertoires and HIV-1 epitope variants. Study in general: Control wells had CMV/EBV/flu peptides, negative Ebola AY9, or no peptide.

In germline, CDR1 is MRHNA, CDR2 SNTAGT. V was pared by 6 bases and J by 5 bases, with 5 bases of the junction left unmatched. The CDR3 has 15 residues. TCRdb's copy holds only in-frame clones and misses some; the assay was immunoSEQ multiplex PCR. The sample includes tens of thousands of clones, 60% to 80% of them seen just once. The sequence came from a male donor with HIV. The chain links TRBV6-4 to TRBJ1-6, with TRBD1 matching over 9 bases. The sequencing sample was made of uncultured baseline CD8+ T cells from peripheral blood mononuclear cells (PBMCs). CDR3 bases: TGTGCCAGCAGGGGGACAGGGAGGAATAATTCACCCCTCCACTTT. Its protein product is CASRGTGRNNSPLHF.